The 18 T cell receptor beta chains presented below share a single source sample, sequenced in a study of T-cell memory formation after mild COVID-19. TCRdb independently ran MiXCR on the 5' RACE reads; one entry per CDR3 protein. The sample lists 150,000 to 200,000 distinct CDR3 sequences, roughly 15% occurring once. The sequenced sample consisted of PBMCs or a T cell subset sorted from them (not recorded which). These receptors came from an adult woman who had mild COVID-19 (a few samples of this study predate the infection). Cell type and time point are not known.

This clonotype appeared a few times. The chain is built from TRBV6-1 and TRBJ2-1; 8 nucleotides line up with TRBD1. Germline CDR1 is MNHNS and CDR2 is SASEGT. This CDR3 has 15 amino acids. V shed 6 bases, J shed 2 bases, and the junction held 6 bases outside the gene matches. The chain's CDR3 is CASREGQVAYNEQFF. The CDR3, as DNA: TGTGCCAGCAGGGAGGGACAGGTGGCCTACAATGAGCAGTTCTTC.

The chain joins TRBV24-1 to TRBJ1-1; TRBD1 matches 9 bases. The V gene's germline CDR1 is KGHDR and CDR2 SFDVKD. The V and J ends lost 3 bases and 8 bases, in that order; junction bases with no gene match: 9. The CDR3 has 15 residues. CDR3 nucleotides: TGTGCCACCAGTGATCGGGGGACAGGGATTGGCGAAGCTTTCTTT. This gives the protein CATSDRGTGIGEAFF.

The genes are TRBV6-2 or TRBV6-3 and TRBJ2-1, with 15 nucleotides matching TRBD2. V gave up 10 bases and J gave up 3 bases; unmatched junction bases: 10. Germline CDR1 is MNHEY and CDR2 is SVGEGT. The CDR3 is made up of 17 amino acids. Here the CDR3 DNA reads TGTGCCACCTGGACTAGCGGGAGGGCGGAGCTCTACAATGAGCAGTTCTTC. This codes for CATWTSGRAELYNEQFF.

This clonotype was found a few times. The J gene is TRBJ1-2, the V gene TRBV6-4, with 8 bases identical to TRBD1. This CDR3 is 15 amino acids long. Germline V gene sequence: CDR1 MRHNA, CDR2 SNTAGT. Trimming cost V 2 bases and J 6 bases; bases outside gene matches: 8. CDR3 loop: CASSDTPGQVDGYTF. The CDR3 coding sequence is TGTGCCAGCAGTGACACTCCGGGACAGGTGGATGGCTACACCTTC.

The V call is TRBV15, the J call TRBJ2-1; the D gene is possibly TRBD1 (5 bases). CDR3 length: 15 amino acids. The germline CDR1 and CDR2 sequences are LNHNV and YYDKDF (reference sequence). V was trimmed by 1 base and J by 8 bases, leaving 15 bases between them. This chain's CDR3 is CATSRVRNRIDEQFF. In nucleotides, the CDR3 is TGTGCCACCAGCAGAGTAAGAAACAGGATCGATGAGCAGTTCTTC. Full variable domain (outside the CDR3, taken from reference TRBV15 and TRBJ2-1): DAMVIQNPRYQVTQFGKPVTLSCSQTLNHNVMYWYQQKSSQAPKLLFHYYDKDFNNEADTPDNFQSRRPNTSFCFLDIRSPGLGDTAMYLCATSRVRNRIDEQFFGPGTRLTVL.

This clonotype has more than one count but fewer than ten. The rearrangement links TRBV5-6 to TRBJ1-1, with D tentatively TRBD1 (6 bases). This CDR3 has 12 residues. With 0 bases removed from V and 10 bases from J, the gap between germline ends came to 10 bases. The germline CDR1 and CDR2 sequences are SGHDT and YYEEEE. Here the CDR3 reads CASSLGGGPAFF. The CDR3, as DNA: TGTGCCAGCAGCTTGGGAGGGGGTCCAGCTTTCTTT. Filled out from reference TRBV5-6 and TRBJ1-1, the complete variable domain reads DAGVTQSPTHLIKTRGQQVTLRCSPKSGHDTVSWYQQALGQGPQFIFQYYEEEERQRGNFPDRFSGHQFPNYSSELNVNALLLGDSALYLCASSLGGGPAFFGQGTRLTVV.

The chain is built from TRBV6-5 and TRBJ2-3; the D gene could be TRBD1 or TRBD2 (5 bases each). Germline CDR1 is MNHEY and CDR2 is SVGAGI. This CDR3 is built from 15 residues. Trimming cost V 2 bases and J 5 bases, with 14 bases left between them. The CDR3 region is CASSYEGTDRDTQYF. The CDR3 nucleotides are TGTGCCAGCAGTTACGAAGGGACCGATCGAGATACGCAGTATTTT.

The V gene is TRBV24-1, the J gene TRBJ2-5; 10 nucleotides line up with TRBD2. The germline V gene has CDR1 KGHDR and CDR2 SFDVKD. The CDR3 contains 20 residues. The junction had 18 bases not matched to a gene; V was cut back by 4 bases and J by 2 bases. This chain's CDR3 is CATSDFPPLAGERLQETQYF. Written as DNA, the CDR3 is TGTGCCACCAGTGACTTCCCGCCGCTAGCGGGAGAGAGGCTACAAGAGACCCAGTACTTC.

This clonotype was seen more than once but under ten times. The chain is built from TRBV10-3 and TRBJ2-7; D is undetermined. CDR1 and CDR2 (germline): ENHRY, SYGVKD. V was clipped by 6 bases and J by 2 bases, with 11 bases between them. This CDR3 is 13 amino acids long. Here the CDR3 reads CAISPQGTYEQYF. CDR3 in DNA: TGTGCCATCAGCCCGCAAGGTACCTACGAGCAGTACTTC.

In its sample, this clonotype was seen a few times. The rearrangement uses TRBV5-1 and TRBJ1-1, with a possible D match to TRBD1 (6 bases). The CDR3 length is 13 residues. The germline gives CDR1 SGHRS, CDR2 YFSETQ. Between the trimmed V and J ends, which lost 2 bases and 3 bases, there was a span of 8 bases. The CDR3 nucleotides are TGCGCCAGCAGCTTTGGGGGCTACACTGAAGCTTTCTTT. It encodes CASSFGGYTEAFF.

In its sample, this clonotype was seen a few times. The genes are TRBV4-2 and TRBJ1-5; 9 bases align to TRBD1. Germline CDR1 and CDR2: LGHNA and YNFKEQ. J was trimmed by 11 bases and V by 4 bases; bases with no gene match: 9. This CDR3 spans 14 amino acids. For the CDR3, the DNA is TGTGCCAGCAGCCCGGACAGGGGCGGTTGGTCCCAGCATTTT. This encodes CASSPDRGGWSQHF.

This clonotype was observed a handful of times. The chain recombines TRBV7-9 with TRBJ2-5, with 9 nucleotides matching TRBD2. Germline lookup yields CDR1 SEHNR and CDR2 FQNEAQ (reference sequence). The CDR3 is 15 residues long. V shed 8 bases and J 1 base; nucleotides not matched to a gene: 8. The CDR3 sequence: CASVQREAPQETQYF. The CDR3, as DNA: TGTGCCAGCGTACAGCGGGAGGCTCCCCAAGAGACCCAGTACTTC.

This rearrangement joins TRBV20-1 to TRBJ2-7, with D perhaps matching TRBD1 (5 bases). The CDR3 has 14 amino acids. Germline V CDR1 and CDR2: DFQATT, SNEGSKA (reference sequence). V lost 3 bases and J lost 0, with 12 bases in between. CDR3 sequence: CSARVPGHSYEQYF. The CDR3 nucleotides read TGCAGTGCTAGGGTCCCCGGACACTCCTACGAGCAGTACTTC.

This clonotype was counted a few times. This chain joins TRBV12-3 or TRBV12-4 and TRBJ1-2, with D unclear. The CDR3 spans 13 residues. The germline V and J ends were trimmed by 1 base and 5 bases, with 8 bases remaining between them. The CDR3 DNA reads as TGTGCCAGCAGTTTAGTTGCGACGTATGGCTACACCTTC. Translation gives CASSLVATYGYTF.

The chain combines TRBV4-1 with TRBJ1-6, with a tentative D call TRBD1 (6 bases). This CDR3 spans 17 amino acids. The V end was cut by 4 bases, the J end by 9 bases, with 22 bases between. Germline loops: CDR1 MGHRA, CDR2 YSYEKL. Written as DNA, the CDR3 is TGCGCCAGCAGCCTCGGTCGGACAGTCCGTGGAAGTTCACCCCTCCACTTT. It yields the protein CASSLGRTVRGSSPLHF.

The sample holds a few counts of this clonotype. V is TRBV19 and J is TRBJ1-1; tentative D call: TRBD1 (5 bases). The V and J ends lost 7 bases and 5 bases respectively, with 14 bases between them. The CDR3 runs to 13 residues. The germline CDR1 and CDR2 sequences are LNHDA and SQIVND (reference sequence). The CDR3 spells CASTREQGTEAFF. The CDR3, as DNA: TGTGCCAGTACGCGCGAGCAGGGTACTGAAGCTTTCTTT.

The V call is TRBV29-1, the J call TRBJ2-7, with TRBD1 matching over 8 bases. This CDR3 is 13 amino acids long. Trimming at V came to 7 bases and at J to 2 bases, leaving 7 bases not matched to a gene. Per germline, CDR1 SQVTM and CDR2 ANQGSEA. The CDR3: CSGGQGEAYEQYF. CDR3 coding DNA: TGCAGCGGTGGACAGGGCGAGGCCTACGAGCAGTACTTC.

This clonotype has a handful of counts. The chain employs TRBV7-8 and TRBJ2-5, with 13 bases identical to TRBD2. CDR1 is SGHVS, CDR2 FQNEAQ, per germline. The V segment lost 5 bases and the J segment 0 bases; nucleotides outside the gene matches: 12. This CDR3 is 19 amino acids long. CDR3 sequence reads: CASSPVYGTSGMNQETQYF. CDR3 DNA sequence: TGTGCCAGCAGCCCCGTTTACGGGACTAGCGGGATGAACCAAGAGACCCAGTACTTC.